A single sample is the source of the 31 T cell receptor beta chains below, sequenced in a study of blood T cells in healthy people across ages. PCR was performed a second time for about 7 to 11 cycles using a sample-barcoded 5' primer and a J-beta primer mix. TCRdb redid the calling of the 5' RACE reads with MiXCR, one entry per CDR3 protein. The table shows more than 500,000 distinct CDR3 sequences, with approximately 30% occurring only once. The specimen sequenced was blood. These receptor sequences come from a woman in her seventies in good health.

This rearrangement joins TRBV12-3 or TRBV12-4 to TRBJ2-1; the match to TRBD2 covers 10 bases. The ends lost 6 bases at V and 4 bases at J; junction bases unmatched: 3. This CDR3 is built from 14 residues. The CDR3 bases are TGTGCCAGCAGAAGGACTAGCGGTTACAATGAGCAGTTCTTC. Protein: CASRRTSGYNEQFF.

This chain links TRBV7-3 with TRBJ2-5, with D uncertain. The germline V gene encodes CDR1 SGHTA and CDR2 FQGTGA. The CDR3 is made up of 14 amino acids. V lost 5 bases, J lost 0 bases, and 10 bases lay in between. CDR3 nucleotides: TGTGCCAGCAGCGCCGGCTGGTACCAAGAGACCCAGTACTTC. It encodes CASSAGWYQETQYF.

The rearrangement joins TRBV6-1 to TRBJ2-7; 7 nucleotides match TRBD1. Germline V lookup: CDR1 MNHNS, CDR2 SASEGT. The CDR3 covers 15 residues. V trimming: 1 base; J trimming: 4 bases; junction bases outside the gene matches: 7. The CDR3 coding sequence is TGTGCCAGCAGTGAAGTAGATAGGGGGCGTTACGAGCAGTACTTC. Its protein is CASSEVDRGRYEQYF.

The chain links TRBV18 to TRBJ1-2; unclear D gene. Germline values: CDR1 KGHSH, CDR2 LQKENI. The CDR3 is made up of 14 amino acids. The V end lost 0 bases, the J end lost 2 bases, and 7 bases lay between the germline ends. In DNA, the CDR3 is TGTGCCAGCTCACCACCGGGCAGCAACTATGGCTACACCTTC. Protein product: CASSPPGSNYGYTF.

The chain uses TRBV5-1 and TRBJ1-6; 8 nucleotides line up with TRBD1. V dropped 3 bases and J dropped 8; count of bases not matched to a gene: 10. CDR1 is SGHRS, CDR2 YFSETQ, per germline. This CDR3 spans 16 amino acids. The CDR3 sequence: CASSSSGQASHSPLHF. Written as DNA, the CDR3 is TGCGCCAGCAGCTCATCGGGACAGGCTTCACATTCACCCCTCCACTTT.

This clonotype has more than one count but fewer than ten. V and J are TRBV13 and TRBJ2-5, with 9 bases identical to TRBD1. TRBJ2-1 explains the end of the DNA better; the J call may be wrong. The V gene's germline CDR1 is PRHDT and CDR2 FYEKMQ (reference sequence). The CDR3 covers 14 residues. Here the CDR3 DNA reads TGTGCCAGCAGCCAATGGACAGGGGATAGTGGGCAGTTCTTC. It specifies CASSQWTGDSGQFF.

The genes are TRBV20-1 and TRBJ2-5; TRBD2 agrees at 13 bases. V lost 3 bases and J lost 2; bases outside the gene matches: 9. This CDR3 is 17 amino acids long. From germline, CDR1 is DFQATT and CDR2 SNEGSKA (reference sequence). DNA for the CDR3: TGCAGTGCTAGCCGCAAACCGGGACTAGCGGGACAAGAGACCCAGTACTTC. Translation gives CSASRKPGLAGQETQYF.

This chain uses TRBV3-1 with TRBJ1-3, with TRBD1 matching 12 bases. The CDR3 has 18 amino acids. The germline CDR1 and CDR2 sequences are LGHDT and YNNKEL (reference sequence). V shed 8 bases and J 0 bases; nucleotides not matched to a gene: 11. CDR3 protein: CASRRGQGALFSGNTIYF. CDR3 nucleotide sequence: TGTGCCAGCCGCCGGGGACAGGGGGCCTTATTCTCTGGAAACACCATATATTTT. Based on the CDR3 plus reference TRBV3-1 and TRBJ1-3, the full variable domain is DTAVSQTPKYLVTQMGNDKSIKCEQNLGHDTMYWYKQDSKKFLKIMFSYNNKELIINETVPNRFSPKSPDKAHLNLHINSLELGDSAVYFCASRRGQGALFSGNTIYFGEGSWLTVV.

To note about this clonotype: An end of the junction does not agree with germline; a read error may underlie this. J is TRBJ2-5 and V is TRBV4-2; D ambiguous. Germline values: CDR1 LGHNA, CDR2 YNFKEQ. CDR3 length: 13 amino acids. This CDR3 is CASSQSLQETRYF. CDR3 coding DNA: TGTGCCAGCAGCCAGTCGTTGCAAGAGACCCGGTACTTC.

The gene calls are TRBV7-9 and TRBJ2-7; no firm D call. Trimming removed 5 bases at V and 6 bases at J, with 8 bases between. The CDR3 contains 11 residues. Germline-derived CDR1 and CDR2 are SEHNR and FQNEAQ (reference sequence). CDR3 coding DNA: TGTGCCAGCAGCCCTTCTGTCGAGCAGTACTTC. Amino acids: CASSPSVEQYF. Supplemented by reference TRBV7-9 and TRBJ2-7, the full variable domain reads DTGVSQNPRHKITKRGQNVTFRCDPISEHNRLYWYRQTLGQGPEFLTYFQNEAQLEKSRLLSDRFSAERPKGSFSTLEIQRTEQGDSAMYLCASSPSVEQYFGPGTRLTVT.

The table lists this clonotype with a few counts. V and J are TRBV6-1 and TRBJ2-6; tentative D call: TRBD1 (5 bases). CDR3 length equals 16 residues. Between the trimmed V and J ends, which lost 4 bases and 0 bases, there was a span of 10 bases. The germline V gene encodes CDR1 MNHNS and CDR2 SASEGT. The CDR3 spells CASSGQLNSGANVLTF. In nucleotides, the CDR3 is TGTGCCAGCAGTGGACAGCTGAACTCTGGGGCCAACGTCCTGACTTTC.

This clonotype was recorded a few times. The germline gene is not matched at one end of the junction; a read error may be the cause. The rearrangement joins TRBV2 to TRBJ2-1, with 8 nucleotides matching TRBD2. Germline V gene lookup returns CDR1 SNHLY and CDR2 FYNNEI. The CDR3 sequence is 15 residues long. The CDR3: CASNESTSAVQEQFF. DNA for the CDR3: TGTGCCAGCAATGAATCGACTAGCGCTGTACAGGAGCAGTTCTTC.

The chain employs TRBV29-1 and TRBJ1-2; no clear D gene. Per germline, CDR1 SQVTM and CDR2 ANQGSEA. The germline V and J ends were trimmed by 5 bases and 4 bases, with 14 bases remaining between them. The CDR3 length is 13 residues. CDR3 residues: CSVRPDAGYGYTF. CDR3 nucleotide sequence: TGCAGCGTTAGGCCGGATGCCGGCTATGGCTACACCTTC.

The chain joins TRBV28 to TRBJ1-4; perhaps TRBD1 as D (5 bases). The CDR3 has 11 residues. The ends were cut back, 6 bases at V and 13 bases at J, with 12 bases in the middle. Looked up from germline, CDR1 is MDHEN and CDR2 is SYDVKM. For the CDR3, the DNA is TGTGCCAGCAGCCCCAGGGTGGGACTGTTTTTT. This translates into CASSPRVGLFF.

This clonotype was seen just once. The rearrangement links TRBV20-1 to TRBJ2-1; 11 bases map to TRBD2. From germline, CDR1 is DFQATT and CDR2 SNEGSKA (reference sequence). The ends lost 2 bases at V and 3 bases at J; junction bases unmatched: 6. The CDR3 runs to 16 residues. This chain's CDR3 is CSARSSGGTHYNEQFF. The CDR3 nucleotides are TGCAGTGCTAGATCTAGCGGGGGGACCCACTACAATGAGCAGTTCTTC.

This clonotype has ten or more counts. The chain combines TRBV29-1 with TRBJ2-2, with D unresolved. Germline CDR1 SQVTM, CDR2 ANQGSEA. The CDR3 covers 13 residues. V lost 5 bases to trimming and J lost 6 bases, with 13 bases between them. In DNA, the CDR3 is TGCAGCGTTTTAGGTTTGGCGTCCGGGGAGCTGTTTTTT. This encodes CSVLGLASGELFF.

This clonotype has a handful of counts. The genes are TRBV29-1 and TRBJ2-5; tentatively, D is TRBD1 (6 bases). CDR3 length equals 13 residues. Trimming shortened V by 3 bases and J by 2 bases, and 10 bases separated the two germline ends. Germline values: CDR1 SQVTM, CDR2 ANQGSEA. The CDR3 bases are TGCAGCGTTGATAGGGGGAATCAAGAGACCCAGTACTTC. It translates to CSVDRGNQETQYF.

The chain is built from TRBV24-1 and TRBJ2-7; 10 bases are a match to TRBD1. From germline, CDR1 is KGHDR and CDR2 SFDVKD. The J segment lost 1 base and the V segment lost 9 bases, leaving 8 bases of the junction unmatched. This CDR3 is built from 15 residues. This CDR3 is CATGTGTGASYEQYF. The CDR3 DNA is TGTGCCACCGGGACCGGGACAGGGGCTTCCTACGAGCAGTACTTC.

The genes are TRBV6-5 and TRBJ2-5; D is ambiguous. This CDR3 has 14 residues. CDR1 is MNHEY, CDR2 SVGAGI, per germline. The germline V and J ends were trimmed by 6 bases and 1 base, with 12 bases remaining between them. CDR3 protein: CASSHSPPQETQYF. In DNA, the CDR3 is TGTGCCAGCAGCCACAGTCCACCCCAAGAGACCCAGTACTTC.

The chain joins TRBV20-1 to TRBJ2-2; 8 bases match TRBD2. There are 16 residues in the CDR3. V trimming: 2 bases; J trimming: 5 bases; junction bases outside the gene matches: 10. Germline V CDR1 and CDR2: DFQATT, SNEGSKA (reference sequence). CDR3 nucleotide sequence: TGCAGTGCTAGATCAGCCCCCAGCGGGGGTACCGGGGAGCTGTTTTTT. Protein product: CSARSAPSGGTGELFF.

This clonotype was detected a few times. The J gene is TRBJ2-1, the V gene TRBV5-1; 8 bases are a match to TRBD1. This CDR3 region has 17 residues. Trimming at V came to 0 bases and at J to 3 bases, leaving 8 bases not matched to a gene. Germline loops: CDR1 SGHRS, CDR2 YFSETQ. This CDR3 reads CASSLASGTGYYNEQFF. The CDR3 nucleotides are TGCGCCAGCAGCTTGGCCTCCGGGACAGGTTACTACAATGAGCAGTTCTTC.

This clonotype was picked up a small number of times. V gene TRBV20-1 combines with J gene TRBJ2-5; D unresolved. Germline assignment: CDR1 DFQATT and CDR2 SNEGSKA (reference sequence). With 5 bases removed from V and 1 base from J, the gap between germline ends came to 11 bases. This CDR3 contains 13 residues. The CDR3 is CSAQRASQETQYF. The CDR3 region has the DNA TGCAGTGCTCAAAGGGCAAGCCAAGAGACCCAGTACTTC.

There are a few counts of this clonotype. The rearrangement joins TRBV5-1 to TRBJ2-5, with 8 bases that match TRBD2. TRBJ2-1 matches the DNA end more closely, so the J call is doubtful. The CDR3 has 16 amino acids. Germline CDR1 reads SGHRS; CDR2 reads YFSETQ. The CDR3 DNA is TGCGCCAGCAGCCCCCTTGATTCGGGGGGGCGGAATGAGCAGTTCTTC. Translating it yields CASSPLDSGGRNEQFF.

The chain joins TRBV7-6 to TRBJ2-2; no definite D call. V lost 3 bases and J lost 5, with 10 bases in between. The CDR3 loop spans 14 amino acids. The germline CDR1 and CDR2 sequences are SGHVS and FNYEAQ. The CDR3: CASSFKLTTGELFF. The CDR3 coding sequence is TGTGCCAGCAGCTTTAAACTAACTACCGGGGAGCTGTTTTTT.

The chain recombines TRBV4-2 with TRBJ1-5; D might be TRBD1 (6 bases). This CDR3 is 15 amino acids long. Trimming removed 2 bases at V and 2 bases at J, with 10 bases between. Germline CDR1 LGHNA, CDR2 YNFKEQ. CDR3: CASSQSRGGNQPQHF. The CDR3 nucleotides read TGTGCCAGCAGCCAATCCAGGGGCGGCAATCAGCCCCAGCATTTT.

This rearrangement joins TRBV6-2 or TRBV6-3 to TRBJ2-3; the match to TRBD2 covers 14 bases. The J segment lost 1 base and the V segment lost 6 bases, leaving 6 bases of the junction unmatched. This CDR3 comprises 17 residues. Germline V gives CDR1 MNHEY, CDR2 SVGEGT. The CDR3 sequence is CASSRLAGGIGTDTQYF. The CDR3 DNA reads TGTGCCAGCAGCAGACTAGCGGGGGGGATCGGCACAGATACGCAGTATTTT.

This clonotype was seen a handful of times. This chain joins TRBV20-1 and TRBJ1-6; 7 nucleotides line up with TRBD1. V gave up 3 bases and J gave up 8 bases; unmatched junction bases: 4. Germline-derived CDR1 and CDR2 are DFQATT and SNEGSKA (reference sequence). CDR3 length equals 13 residues. Here the CDR3 DNA reads TGCAGTGCTAGGGGACAGAAGGATTCACCCCTCCACTTT. It translates to CSARGQKDSPLHF.

This clonotype showed up just a few times. The chain joins TRBV12-3 or TRBV12-4 to TRBJ1-2, with 9 nucleotides matching TRBD1. This CDR3 is 15 amino acids long. V was pared by 4 bases and J by 4 bases, with 7 bases of the junction left unmatched. For the CDR3, the DNA is TGTGCCAGCAGTTCCCTTGACAGGGGGGGCTATGGCTACACCTTC. Protein sequence: CASSSLDRGGYGYTF.

This clonotype was counted only a few times. The chain combines TRBV20-1 with TRBJ2-7; 7 positions agree with TRBD2. Germline loops: CDR1 DFQATT, CDR2 SNEGSKA (reference sequence). Germline trimming cut 1 base from V and 3 bases from J; bases unmatched to any gene: 9. The CDR3 runs to 15 residues. CDR3 amino acids: CSARGDWEGLYEQYF. In DNA, the CDR3 is TGCAGTGCTAGAGGGGACTGGGAGGGCCTCTACGAGCAGTACTTC.

The chain combines TRBV6-2 or TRBV6-3 with TRBJ2-5, with D tentatively TRBD2 (6 bases). From germline, CDR1 is MNHEY and CDR2 SVGEGT. V lost 7 bases to trimming and J lost 5 bases, with 11 bases between them. The CDR3 spans 12 residues. The CDR3 nucleotides read TGTGCCAGCAAGGACTATCGGGAGACCCAGTACTTC. It specifies CASKDYRETQYF.

About this clonotype itself: The junction departs from germline at one end; a sequencing error may be responsible. The chain uses TRBV10-3 and TRBJ2-1; 8 nucleotides agree with TRBD2. Germline CDR1 and CDR2: ENHRY and SYGVKD. The CDR3 contains 14 residues. CDR3 protein: CVISESGTSGEQFF. The CDR3, as DNA: TGTGTCATCAGTGAGTCCGGGACTAGTGGTGAGCAGTTCTTC.